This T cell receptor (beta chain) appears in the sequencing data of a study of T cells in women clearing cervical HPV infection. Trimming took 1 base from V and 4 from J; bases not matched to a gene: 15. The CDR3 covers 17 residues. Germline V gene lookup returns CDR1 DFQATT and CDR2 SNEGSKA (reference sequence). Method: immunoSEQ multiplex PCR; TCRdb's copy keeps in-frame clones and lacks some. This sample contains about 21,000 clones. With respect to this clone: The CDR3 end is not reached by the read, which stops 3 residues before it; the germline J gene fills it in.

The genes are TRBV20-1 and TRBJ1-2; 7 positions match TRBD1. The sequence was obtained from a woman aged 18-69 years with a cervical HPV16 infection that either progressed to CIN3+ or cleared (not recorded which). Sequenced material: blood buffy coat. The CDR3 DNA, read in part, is TGCAGTGCTAGAGCGGGGGCAGGGGGAGGGCCTAGCTATGGC. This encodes CSARAGAGGGPSYG. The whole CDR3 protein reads CSARAGAGGGPSYGYTF.